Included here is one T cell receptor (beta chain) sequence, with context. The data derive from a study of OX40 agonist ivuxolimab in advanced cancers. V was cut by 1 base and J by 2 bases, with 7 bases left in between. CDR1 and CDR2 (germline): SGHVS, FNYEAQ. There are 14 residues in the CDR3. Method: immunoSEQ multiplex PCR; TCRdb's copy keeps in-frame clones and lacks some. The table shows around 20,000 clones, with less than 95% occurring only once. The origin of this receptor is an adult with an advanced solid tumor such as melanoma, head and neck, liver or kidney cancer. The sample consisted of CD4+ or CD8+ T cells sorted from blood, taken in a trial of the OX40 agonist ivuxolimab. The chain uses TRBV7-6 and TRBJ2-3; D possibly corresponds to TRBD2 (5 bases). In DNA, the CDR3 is TGTGCCAGCAGCTTAGGGGGAGTCACAGATACGCAGTATTTT. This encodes CASSLGGVTDTQYF.